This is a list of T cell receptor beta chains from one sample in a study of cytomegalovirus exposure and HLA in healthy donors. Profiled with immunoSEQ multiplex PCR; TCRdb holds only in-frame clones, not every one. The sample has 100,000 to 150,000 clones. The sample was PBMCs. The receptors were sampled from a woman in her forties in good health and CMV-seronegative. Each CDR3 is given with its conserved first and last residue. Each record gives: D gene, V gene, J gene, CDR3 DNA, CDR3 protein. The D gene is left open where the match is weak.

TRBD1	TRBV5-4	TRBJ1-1	TGTGCCAGCAGCTTGGCACTATTGGGACAGGTGAACACTGAAGCTTTCTTT	CASSLALLGQVNTEAFF
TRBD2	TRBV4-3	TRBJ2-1	TGCGCCAGCAGCCAAGTCCTTCGGACTAGCGGGGGGGTTGCGCAGTTCTTC	CASSQVLRTSGGVAQFF
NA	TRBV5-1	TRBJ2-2	TGCGCCAGCAGCTGGGGAGGGAACACCGGGGAGCTGTTTTTT	CASSWGGNTGELFF
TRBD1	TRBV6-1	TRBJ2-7	TGTGCCTCAGTGGGGACAGGGAACGTCTACGAGCAGTACTTC	CASVGTGNVYEQYF
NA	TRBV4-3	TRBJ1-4	TGCGCCAGCAGCCAAGATATGGACAGAGGTGAAAAACTGTTTTTT	CASSQDMDRGEKLFF
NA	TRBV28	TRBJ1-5	TGTGCCAGCAGTTCTTTTCGTAGCAATCAGCCCCAGCATTTT	CASSSFRSNQPQHF
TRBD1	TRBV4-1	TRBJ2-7	TGCGCCAGCAGCCTGGGACAGGGGTCCTACGAGCAGTACTTC	CASSLGQGSYEQYF
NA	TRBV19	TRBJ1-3	TGTGCCAGTAGCTTCCGTGGAAACACCATATATTTT	CASSFRGNTIYF
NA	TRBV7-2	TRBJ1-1	TGTGCCAGCAGCTCGGGTCTTAACACTGAAGCTTTCTTT	CASSSGLNTEAFF
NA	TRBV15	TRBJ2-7	TGTGCCACCAGCCAAGGAGGCATCGGGGTCCACGAGCAGTACTTC	CATSQGGIGVHEQYF
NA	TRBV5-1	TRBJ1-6	TGCGCCAGCAGCTTGGCCCGGGCAGGGTCCTCCTATAATTCACCCCTCCACTTT	CASSLARAGSSYNSPLHF
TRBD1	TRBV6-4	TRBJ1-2	TGTGCCAGCAGGGGGCGGACAGGGGGAGAATATGGCTACACCTTC	CASRGRTGGEYGYTF
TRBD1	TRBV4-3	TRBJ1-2	TGCGCCAGCAGCCAGCTGACAGGGGGTAGCTATGGCTACACCTTC	CASSQLTGGSYGYTF
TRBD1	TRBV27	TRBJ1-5	TGTGCCAGCAGTCCGTCGGACAGGGCACAGCCCCAGCATTTT	CASSPSDRAQPQHF
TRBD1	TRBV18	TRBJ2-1	TGTGCCAGCTCACTTTCCGGGACAGGGATCTACAATGAGCAGTTCTTC	CASSLSGTGIYNEQFF
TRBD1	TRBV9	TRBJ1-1	TGTGCCAGCAGCGCAGGACAGGGAAGGACTGAAGCTTTCTTT	CASSAGQGRTEAFF
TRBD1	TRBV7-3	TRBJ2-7	TGTGCCAGCAGCCCCGGACAGGTTAGAGCCTACGAGCAGTACTTC	CASSPGQVRAYEQYF
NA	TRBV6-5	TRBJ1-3	TGTGCCAGCAGTCCTGCTTTGACAATGGGAAACACCATATATTTT	CASSPALTMGNTIYF
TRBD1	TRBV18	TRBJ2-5	TGTGCCAGCTCACCGCCCCGACAGGGGCGCGAGGAGACCCAGTACTTC	CASSPPRQGREETQYF
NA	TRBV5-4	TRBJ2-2	TGTGCCAGCAGCCTTAGAGGCACAGGAGGGTTCGGGGAGCTGTTTTTT	CASSLRGTGGFGELFF
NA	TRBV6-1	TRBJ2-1	TGTGCCAGCAGTGAAGCGCTTCGACAGACAGTCTACAATGAGCAGTTCTTC	CASSEALRQTVYNEQFF
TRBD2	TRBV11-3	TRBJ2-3	TGTGCCAGCAGCCCCGGGGGCGGGAGGTTCACAGATACGCAGTATTTT	CASSPGGGRFTDTQYF
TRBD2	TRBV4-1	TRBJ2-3	TGCGCCAGCAGCCAAGGGACTAGCGGGGGTGCTAGCACAGATACGCAGTATTTT	CASSQGTSGGASTDTQYF
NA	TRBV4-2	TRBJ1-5	TGTGCCAGCAGCCAAGTCCACAGTAGCAATCAGCCCCAGCATTTT	CASSQVHSSNQPQHF
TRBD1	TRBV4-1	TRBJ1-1	TGCGCCAGCAGCCCCCGGGACAGAGAACTAAACACTGAAGCTTTCTTT	CASSPRDRELNTEAFF
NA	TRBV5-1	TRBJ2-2	TGCGCCAGCAGCTTGAGCAGGGTATCCGGGGAGCTGTTTTTT	CASSLSRVSGELFF
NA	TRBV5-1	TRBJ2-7	TGCGCCAGCAGCTTGAACAGGGACTACGAGCAGTACTTC	CASSLNRDYEQYF
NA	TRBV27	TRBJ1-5	TGTGCCAGCAGTTTGGCAGGCCCAAGCAATCAGCCCCAGCATTTT	CASSLAGPSNQPQHF
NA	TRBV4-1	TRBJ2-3	TGCGCCAGCAGCCAAGTGGACTTGGGCTTCACGGGAGATACGCAGTATTTT	CASSQVDLGFTGDTQYF
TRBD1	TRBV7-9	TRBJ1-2	TGTGCCGGCAGCTTAGGGGGGGCAGGGGGATTTAACTATGGCTACACCTTC	CAGSLGGAGGFNYGYTF
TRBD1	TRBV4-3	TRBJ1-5	TGCGCCAGCAGCCAGGTACGACAGGGCGGCCAGCCCCAGCATTTT	CASSQVRQGGQPQHF
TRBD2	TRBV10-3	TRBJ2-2	TGTGCCATCAGTGTCAGCGGGGCGAACACCGGGGAGCTGTTTTTT	CAISVSGANTGELFF
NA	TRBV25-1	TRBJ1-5	TGTGCCAGCGAGGGTAGGGGCAATCAGCCCCAGCATTTT	CASEGRGNQPQHF
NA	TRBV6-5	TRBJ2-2	TGTGCCAGCAGTTACTTTTCCCAGGGGACCGGGGAGCTGTTTTTT	CASSYFSQGTGELFF
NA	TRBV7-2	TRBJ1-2	TGTGCCAGCAGCGGAGTGTGGGGGGACTATGGCTACACCTTC	CASSGVWGDYGYTF
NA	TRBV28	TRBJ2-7	TGTGCCAGCAACTCACAGGGAAGAAACGAGCAGTACTTC	CASNSQGRNEQYF
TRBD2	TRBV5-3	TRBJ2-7	TGTGCCAGAAGCTCTCTCGTCCCGGGACTAGCTTCCTACGAGCAGTACTTC	CARSSLVPGLASYEQYF
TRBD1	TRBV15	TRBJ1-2	TGTGCCACCGCCCCGGAACAGGGGGGATTGTATGGCTACACCTTC	CATAPEQGGLYGYTF
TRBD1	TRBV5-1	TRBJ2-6	TGCGCCAGCAGCTTGGGACAGGGAGCTTCTGGGGCCAACGTCCTGACTTTC	CASSLGQGASGANVLTF
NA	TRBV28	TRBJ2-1	TGTGCCAGCAGTTTAGGCGGGGCAGGGGGGTACAATGAGCAGTTCTTC	CASSLGGAGGYNEQFF
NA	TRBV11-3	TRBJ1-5	TGTGCCAGCAGCCCAAAGGTGGGGGGTCAGCCCCAGCATTTT	CASSPKVGGQPQHF
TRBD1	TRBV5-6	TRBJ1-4	TGTGCCAGCAGCGGGGACAGGAATGAAAAACTGTTTTTT	CASSGDRNEKLFF
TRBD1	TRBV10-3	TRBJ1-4	TGTGCCATCAGTGAGGACAGGGACAATGAAAAACTGTTTTTT	CAISEDRDNEKLFF
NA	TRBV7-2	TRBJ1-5	TGTGCCAGCAGCTTGGGGGCTACATATCAGCCCCAGCATTTT	CASSLGATYQPQHF
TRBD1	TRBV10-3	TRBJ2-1	TGTGCCATCGGCGACAGGGGTAATGAGCAGTTCTTC	CAIGDRGNEQFF
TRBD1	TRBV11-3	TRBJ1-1	TGTGCCAGCAGCCACCGACAGGGAACGGGTGAAGCTTTCTTT	CASSHRQGTGEAFF
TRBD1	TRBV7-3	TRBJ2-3	TGTGCCAGCAGCGTACAGGGGGTTGGCACAGATACGCAGTATTTT	CASSVQGVGTDTQYF